This entry lists 15 T cell receptor beta chains sequenced from one sample in a study of human T cells and chemical hapten exposure. Documented time point: pre-sensitization, week 0. Described treatment: therapeutic diphenylcyclopropenone sensitization with weekly scalp DPC. TCRdb itself ran the RACE reads through MiXCR, one entry per CDR3 protein. The sample has 240,000 or so distinct CDR3 sequences; 7.5% to 9% are singletons. The sample here was whole blood, taken in connection with sensitization to the hapten diphenylcyclopropenone (DPC). Source of these receptors: a woman between 40 and 50 years old with alopecia areata. Some clones in this sample may be carry-over from other donors' samples.

Note on this clonotype: Sequence at one end of the junction differs from germline and may be a read error. This chain links TRBV6-2 or TRBV6-3 with TRBJ1-1, with D perhaps matching TRBD1 (5 bases). The CDR3 covers 14 residues. Looked up from germline, CDR1 is MNHEY and CDR2 is SVGEGT. The CDR3 region is CASSPLLQGSSFTF. CDR3 bases: TGTGCCAGCAGCCCCTTGCTTCAGGGAAGCAGTTTTACTTTT.

This clonotype was counted a few times. The rearrangement uses TRBV10-3 and TRBJ2-7; tentative D call: TRBD1 (6 bases). The CDR3 loop spans 15 amino acids. In germline, CDR1 is ENHRY, CDR2 SYGVKD. The V end lost 6 bases, the J end lost 3 bases, and 18 bases lay between the germline ends. The CDR3 DNA reads as TGTGCCATCAGGGCCGGGACAACTCTCCACTACGAGCAGTACTTC. Residues: CAIRAGTTLHYEQYF.

This clonotype was seen a few times. The chain joins TRBV28 to TRBJ2-7, with 10 bases matching TRBD1. CDR3 length equals 16 residues. With 4 bases clipped from V and 6 bases from J, the junction kept 12 bases outside the gene matches. The germline V gene encodes CDR1 MDHEN and CDR2 SYDVKM. CDR3 coding DNA: TGTGCCAGCAGTTCTTCATCGACAGGGGGCTTCGGCGAGCAGTACTTC. Translating it yields CASSSSSTGGFGEQYF.

Only a few counts were recorded for this clonotype. The chain uses TRBV20-1 and TRBJ1-3; 8 bases fit TRBD1. The germline V gene has CDR1 DFQATT and CDR2 SNEGSKA (reference sequence). V dropped 0 bases and J dropped 1; count of bases not matched to a gene: 14. The CDR3 length is 19 residues. CDR3 bases: TGCAGTGCTAGAGATTTGGGACAGGACAGACTCATTTCTGGAAACACCATATATTTT. Amino acid sequence: CSARDLGQDRLISGNTIYF.

The sample holds many counts of this clonotype. The J gene is TRBJ2-1, the V gene TRBV6-5; 7 bases agree with TRBD2. CDR1 is MNHEY and CDR2 is SVGAGI in the germline V gene. CDR3 length: 15 amino acids. V lost 5 bases to trimming and J lost 4 bases; unmatched junction nucleotides: 8. CDR3 nucleotide sequence: TGTGCCAGCAGTCTGGCGCTAGCGGATTACAATGAGCAGTTCTTC. It yields the protein CASSLALADYNEQFF.

The sample holds a few counts of this clonotype. This chain links TRBV20-1 with TRBJ2-1; TRBD2 aligns across 8 bases. CDR1 is DFQATT, CDR2 SNEGSKA, per germline (reference sequence). The CDR3 runs 11 residues. V was clipped by 6 bases and J by 12 bases; unmatched bases: 7. CDR3 sequence (DNA): TGCAGTGCCGCAAGGGCGGGGGGGCAGTTCTTC. Residues: CSAARAGGQFF.

The chain uses TRBV5-1 and TRBJ2-7; either TRBD1 or TRBD2 may fit D (5 bases each). In germline, CDR1 is SGHRS, CDR2 YFSETQ. Trimming shortened V by 2 bases and J by 3 bases, and 15 bases separated the two germline ends. This CDR3 has 15 residues. The CDR3 spells CASSFSGQTHYEQYF. CDR3 DNA: TGCGCCAGCAGCTTCTCGGGGCAAACACACTACGAGCAGTACTTC.

As for this clonotype: At one of its ends the junction is not consistent with the germline gene, which may arise from a read error. The chain carries TRBV20-1 and TRBJ2-3, with TRBD2 identical over 7 bases. Germline CDR1 and CDR2: DFQATT and SNEGSKA (reference sequence). This CDR3 is 11 amino acids long. The CDR3 here is CKLANTDTQYF. CDR3 coding DNA: TGTAAACTAGCGAACACAGATACGCAGTATTTT.

The V and J genes are TRBV7-3 and TRBJ2-3, with 11 bases identical to TRBD2. From germline, CDR1 is SGHTA and CDR2 FQGTGA. CDR3 size: 16 residues. V shed 4 bases, J shed 2 bases, and the junction held 5 bases outside the gene matches. The CDR3 DNA reads as TGTGCCAGCAGCTCCGGGACTAGCGGTACCACAGATACGCAGTATTTT. It translates to CASSSGTSGTTDTQYF.

The chain links TRBV6-2 or TRBV6-3 to TRBJ2-1, with D perhaps TRBD1 (5 bases). CDR3 length equals 16 residues. The V and J ends lost 2 bases and 5 bases respectively, with 16 bases between them. The germline gives CDR1 MNHEY, CDR2 SVGEGT. The CDR3 nucleotides read TGTGCCAGCAGTTACCCGGCCAGGGAAGGAAACAATGAGCAGTTCTTC. Amino acid sequence: CASSYPAREGNNEQFF.

This CDR3 reads CASSQDPQGGTDTQYF. For the CDR3, the DNA is TGCGCCAGCAGCCAAGATCCCCAGGGGGGCACAGATACGCAGTATTTT. V usage is TRBV4-3 and J usage is TRBJ2-3; 7 bases line up with TRBD1. The trim removed 0 bases at V and 1 base at J, leaving 4 bases unmatched. This CDR3 contains 16 residues. Germline CDR1 and CDR2: LGHNA and YSLEER.

The V gene is TRBV4-3, the J gene TRBJ1-6; D may be TRBD1 (5 bases). The ends were cut back, 1 base at V and 7 bases at J, with 11 bases in the middle. The length of the CDR3 is 15 residues. Per germline, CDR1 LGHNA and CDR2 YSLEER. CDR3 sequence: CASSQAAGLNSPLHF. DNA of the CDR3: TGCGCCAGCAGCCAAGCGGCAGGGCTGAATTCACCCCTCCACTTT.

This clonotype was counted ten times or more. The V gene is TRBV5-1, the J gene TRBJ2-7; tentative D call: TRBD1 (6 bases). From germline, CDR1 is SGHRS and CDR2 YFSETQ. V shed 7 bases and J shed 2 bases, with 25 bases lying between them. The CDR3 runs 17 residues. The CDR3 coding sequence is TGCGCCAGCGCTTTAACATGGGGGCCAACATCCCCCTACGAGCAGTACTTC. This sequence encodes CASALTWGPTSPYEQYF. Looking up the rest from reference TRBV5-1 and TRBJ2-7 gives the full variable domain: KAGVTQTPRYLIKTRGQQVTLSCSPISGHRSVSWYQQTPGQGLQFLFEYFSETQRNKGNFPGRFSGRQFSNSRSEMNVSTLELGDSALYLCASALTWGPTSPYEQYFGPGTRLTVT.

A few counts support this clonotype. The chain has TRBV6-2 or TRBV6-3 and TRBJ2-3; D might be TRBD1 (5 bases). The CDR3 has 15 residues. Germline lookup yields CDR1 MNHEY and CDR2 SVGEGT. Trimming shortened V by 9 bases and J by 2 bases, and 18 bases separated the two germline ends. The CDR3 region is CASRGWAGDTDTQYF. CDR3 bases: TGTGCCAGTAGGGGCTGGGCAGGAGACACAGATACGCAGTATTTT.

A few counts support this clonotype. The chain joins TRBV7-2 to TRBJ1-6; D unclear. Trimming shortened V by 0 bases and J by 8 bases, and 5 bases separated the two germline ends. Germline V gene lookup returns CDR1 SGHTA and CDR2 FQGNSA. The CDR3 is 13 residues long. CDR3 DNA: TGTGCCAGCAGCTTAGCGACGGATTCACCCCTCCACTTT. Encoded protein: CASSLATDSPLHF.